The present T cell receptor beta chain was sequenced within a study of response to subunit inactivated influenza vaccine (dated by TCRdb to 2016 to 2019). For the study in its entirety: Deep quantitative T cell receptor repertoire profiling was used in the study to track responses to a trivalent subunit inactivated influenza vaccine. Points the paper makes about the study in general: The authors suggested that each seasonal influenza vaccination may recruit only a limited number of new T cells.

Remarks on this clonotype: No cognate antigen has been identified for it. Base qualities are not at hand, and no much larger clone is one base apart.

Libraries were built with RT-PCR. The sequencing machine was an Illumina HiSeq 2500. TCRdb reprocessed the public reads (quality trimming at Q25 with fastp, clone calling with MiXCR) and kept in-frame beta chains. Each entry merges the rows of one CDR3 protein and shows their most common DNA and genes. Recorded for this sample are over 800,000 distinct CDR3 sequences; 21% of them occurred a single time. About 9.4% of the sample rests with the top ten. From the cysteine through the phenylalanine, the CDR3 covers 16 amino acids. Only CDR3 DNA is held: 48 bases, read in frame from base 1. Trimming takes 8 bases from V and 0 bases from J, and the germline ends sit 16 bases apart. According to the germline V gene, CDR1 reads KGHSH and CDR2 reads LQKENI.

Here the chain combines TRBV18 and TRBJ2-2, and perhaps TRBD1 as D gene, on 5 matching bases. The specimen was PBMCs from blood, collected 5 days after vaccination. This receptor was obtained from a man aged 50 to 59 who received an inactivated influenza vaccine. Donor details come from another sample of the same person, matched by shared clones. CDR3 region: CASTVMQGTNTGELFF. The bases read TGTGCCAGCACCGTTATGCAGGGTACGAACACCGGGGAGCTGTTTTTT.